This section outlines one T cell receptor (beta chain) sequence together with its context. This sample is part of a study of blood T cell repertoires in COVID-19. Study-level background: Acute and convalescent COVID-19 samples came from the United States, Italy and Spain. Nucleic acid was either cDNA or gDNA, and it came from T cells, B-cell-depleted T cells, or PBMCs.

The V gene lost 3 bases and the J gene lost 1 base, with 19 bases spanning the gap. CDR3 size: 17 residues. Germline V gene sequence: CDR1 SGHRS, CDR2 YFSETQ. In the original analysis: Amplification of reference gene primers provided the estimated nucleated cell counts. Libraries were prepared by immunoSEQ multiplex PCR; TCRdb keeps only in-frame clonotypes and omits some of them. Clone size and the V and J calls come from that table; the DNA yielded D and trimming. The table has about 150,000 clones, 70% to 90% seen once. Enrollment of patients from Seattle took place during active infection, with longitudinal follow-up.

The TCR was taken from a man between 60 and 75 years old with COVID-19, enrolled during active disease. V usage is TRBV5-1 and J usage is TRBJ1-1; D uncertain. Sequenced: peripheral blood. CDR3 nucleotides: TGCGCCAGCAGCTCCCGCGGGATAGGGCCGGGGAACACTGAAGCTTTCTTT. Translated, it gives CASSSRGIGPGNTEAFF.